This is a list of T cell receptor beta chains from one sample in a study of blood T cell repertoires in COVID-19. Profiling relied on immunoSEQ multiplex PCR, and the TCRdb table lists in-frame clones only, not all of them. The table lists a few hundred thousand clones, approximately 80% of them singletons. Sample: peripheral blood. These TCRs come from a man aged 25 to 40 who had recovered from COVID-19. Each CDR3 is given with its conserved first and last residue. A D gene is named only where the DNA matches it firmly. The size of a clone is reported for some rows only, either as once, few or many, or as a class for expanded clones.

v_gene	j_gene	abundance	d_gene	CDR3aa	CDR3nt
TRBV9	TRBJ1-1	-	-	CASSAGRSTEAFF	TGTGCCAGCAGCGCAGGGAGGAGCACTGAAGCTTTCTTT
TRBV18	TRBJ2-6	-	TRBD1	CASSLSGTGFGANVLTF	TGTGCCAGCTCACTTTCCGGGACAGGGTTTGGGGCCAACGTCCTGACTTTC
TRBV29-1	TRBJ1-1	-	-	CSGAEETEAFF	TGCAGCGGAGCAGAGGAAACGGAAGCTTTCTTT
TRBV5-1	TRBJ2-5	-	TRBD1	CASSGQVVQETQYF	TGCGCCAGCAGCGGACAGGTTGTCCAAGAGACCCAGTACTTC
TRBV7-9	TRBJ1-4	-	TRBD1	CASSMGTASEKLFF	TGTGCCAGCAGCATGGGGACAGCGAGTGAAAAACTGTTTTTT
TRBV9	TRBJ2-1	many	-	CASSVGRENEQFF	TGTGCCAGCAGCGTAGGCCGGGAGAATGAGCAGTTCTTC
TRBV5-4	TRBJ1-1	-	-	CASSTSLNTEAFF	TGTGCCAGCAGCACGAGTCTGAACACTGAAGCTTTCTTT
TRBV20-1	TRBJ2-5	-	TRBD2	CSASRRDYRLVGETQYF	TGCAGTGCTAGTCGCCGGGACTATAGACTGGTCGGGGAGACCCAGTACTTC
TRBV5-5	TRBJ1-5	-	-	CASSLSLMDSLHQPQHF	TGTGCCAGCAGCCTGTCCCTGATGGACAGTCTTCATCAGCCCCAGCATTTT
TRBV6-1	TRBJ2-1	-	-	CASSDEGTFSYNEQFF	TGTGCCAGCAGTGATGAGGGTACCTTTTCCTACAATGAGCAGTTCTTC
TRBV12-3/TRBV12-4	TRBJ1-5	-	-	CATTGRSNQPQHF	TGTGCCACTACAGGGCGAAGCAATCAGCCCCAGCATTTT